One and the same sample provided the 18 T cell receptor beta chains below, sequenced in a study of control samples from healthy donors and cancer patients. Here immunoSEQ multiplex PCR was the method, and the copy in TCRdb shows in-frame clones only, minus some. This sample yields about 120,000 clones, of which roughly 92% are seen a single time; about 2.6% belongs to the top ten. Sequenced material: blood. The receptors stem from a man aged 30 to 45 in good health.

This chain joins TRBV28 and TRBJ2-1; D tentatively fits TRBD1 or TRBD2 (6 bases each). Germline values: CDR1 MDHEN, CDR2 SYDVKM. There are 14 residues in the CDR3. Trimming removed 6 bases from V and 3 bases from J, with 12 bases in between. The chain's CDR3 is CASRGGRLYNEQFF. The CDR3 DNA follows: TGTGCCAGCAGGGGGGGCAGGCTCTACAATGAGCAGTTCTTC.

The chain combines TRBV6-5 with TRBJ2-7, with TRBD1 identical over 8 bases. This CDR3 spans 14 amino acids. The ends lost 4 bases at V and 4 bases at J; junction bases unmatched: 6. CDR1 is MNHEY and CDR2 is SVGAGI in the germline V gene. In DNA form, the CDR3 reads TGTGCCAGCAGTTCCGGACAGGGTGGGTACGAGCAGTACTTC. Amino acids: CASSSGQGGYEQYF.

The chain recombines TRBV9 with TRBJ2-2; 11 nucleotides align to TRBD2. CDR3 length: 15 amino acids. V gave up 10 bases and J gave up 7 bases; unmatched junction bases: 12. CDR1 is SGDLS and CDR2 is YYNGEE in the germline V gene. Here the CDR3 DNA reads TGTGCCCCCAGCCATATAGCGGGGGGGCGCGGGGAGCTGTTTTTT. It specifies CAPSHIAGGRGELFF. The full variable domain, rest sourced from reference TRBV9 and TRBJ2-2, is DSGVTQTPKHLITATGQRVTLRCSPRSGDLSVYWYQQSLDQGLQFLIQYYNGEERAKGNILERFSAQQFPDLHSELNLSSLELGDSALYFCAPSHIAGGRGELFFGEGSRLTVL.

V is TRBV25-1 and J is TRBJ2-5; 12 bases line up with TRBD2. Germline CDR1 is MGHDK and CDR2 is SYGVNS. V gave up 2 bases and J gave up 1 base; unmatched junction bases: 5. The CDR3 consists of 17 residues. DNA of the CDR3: TGTGCCAGCAGTGAAGGTGTGACTAGCGGGGGCCAAGAGACCCAGTACTTC. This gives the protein CASSEGVTSGGQETQYF.

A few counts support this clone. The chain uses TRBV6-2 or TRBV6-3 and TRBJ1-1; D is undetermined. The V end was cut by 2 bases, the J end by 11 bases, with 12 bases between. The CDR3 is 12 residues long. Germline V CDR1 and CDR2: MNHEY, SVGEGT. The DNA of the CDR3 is TGTGCCAGCAGTTACCCGGACCCCGGGGCTTTCTTT. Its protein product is CASSYPDPGAFF.

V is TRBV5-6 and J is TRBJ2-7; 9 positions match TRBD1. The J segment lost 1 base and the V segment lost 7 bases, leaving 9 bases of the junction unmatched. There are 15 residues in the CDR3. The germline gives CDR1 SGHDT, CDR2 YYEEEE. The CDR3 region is CASGRRQGGSYEQYV. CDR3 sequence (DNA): TGTGCCAGCGGCCGCAGACAGGGGGGTTCCTACGAGCAGTACGTC.

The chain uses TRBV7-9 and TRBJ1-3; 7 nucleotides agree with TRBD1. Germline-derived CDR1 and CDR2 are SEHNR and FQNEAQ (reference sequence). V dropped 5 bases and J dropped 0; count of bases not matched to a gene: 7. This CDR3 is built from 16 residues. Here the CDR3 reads CASSVDRVVSGNTIYF. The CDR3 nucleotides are TGTGCCAGCAGCGTCGACAGGGTTGTCTCTGGAAACACCATATATTTT.

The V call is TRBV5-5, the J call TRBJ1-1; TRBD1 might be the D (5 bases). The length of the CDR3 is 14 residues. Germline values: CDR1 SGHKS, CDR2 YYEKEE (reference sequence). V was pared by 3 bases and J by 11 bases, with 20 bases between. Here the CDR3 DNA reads TGTGCCAGCAGCTCTCTCCCTGACAGCCCTGGGGCTTTCTTT. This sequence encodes CASSSLPDSPGAFF.

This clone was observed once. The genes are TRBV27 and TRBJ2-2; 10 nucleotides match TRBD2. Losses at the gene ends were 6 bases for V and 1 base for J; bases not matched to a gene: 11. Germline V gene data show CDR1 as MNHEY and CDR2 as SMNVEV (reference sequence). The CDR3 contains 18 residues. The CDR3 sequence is CASSPGRGLAVNTGELFF. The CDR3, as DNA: TGTGCCAGCAGCCCGGGGAGAGGACTAGCGGTGAACACCGGGGAGCTGTTTTTT.

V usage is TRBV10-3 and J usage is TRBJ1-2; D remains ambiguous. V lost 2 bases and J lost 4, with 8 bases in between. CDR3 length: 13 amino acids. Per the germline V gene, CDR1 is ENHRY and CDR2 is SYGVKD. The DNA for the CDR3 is TGTGCCATCAGTGAGCCTTACAGCTATGGCTACACCTTC. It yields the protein CAISEPYSYGYTF.

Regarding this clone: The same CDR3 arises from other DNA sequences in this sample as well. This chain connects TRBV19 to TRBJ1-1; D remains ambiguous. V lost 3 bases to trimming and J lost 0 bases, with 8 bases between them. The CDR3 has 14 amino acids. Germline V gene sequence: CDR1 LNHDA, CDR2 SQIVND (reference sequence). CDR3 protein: CASSMGRLNTEAFF. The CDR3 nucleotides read TGTGCCAGTAGTATGGGCAGATTGAACACTGAAGCTTTCTTT.

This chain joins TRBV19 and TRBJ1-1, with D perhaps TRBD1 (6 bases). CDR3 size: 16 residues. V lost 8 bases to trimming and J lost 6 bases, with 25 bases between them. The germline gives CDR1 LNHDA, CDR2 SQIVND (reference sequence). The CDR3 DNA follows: TGTGCCAGTCCCCCGAGGGGGGTCCAGATAAGCTCTGAAGCTTTCTTT. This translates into CASPPRGVQISSEAFF.

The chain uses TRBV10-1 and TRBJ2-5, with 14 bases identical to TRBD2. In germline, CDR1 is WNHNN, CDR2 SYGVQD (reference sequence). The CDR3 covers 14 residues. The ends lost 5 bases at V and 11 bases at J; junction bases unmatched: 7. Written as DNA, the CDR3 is TGCGCCAGCAGTATCGGACTAGCGGGGGGCCCTCAGTACTTC. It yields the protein CASSIGLAGGPQYF.

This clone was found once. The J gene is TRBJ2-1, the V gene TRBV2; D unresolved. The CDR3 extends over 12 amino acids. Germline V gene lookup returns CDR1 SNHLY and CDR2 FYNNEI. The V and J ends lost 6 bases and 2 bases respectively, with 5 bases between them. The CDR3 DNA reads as TGTGCCAGCAGAGGACCCTACAATGAGCAGTTCTTC. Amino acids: CASRGPYNEQFF.

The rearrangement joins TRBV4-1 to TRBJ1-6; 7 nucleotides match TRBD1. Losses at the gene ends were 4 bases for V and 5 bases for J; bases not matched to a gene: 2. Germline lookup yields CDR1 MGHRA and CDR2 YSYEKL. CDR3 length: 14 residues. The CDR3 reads CASSLGQNNSPLHF. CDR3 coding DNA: TGCGCCAGCAGCCTGGGACAGAATAATTCACCCCTCCACTTT.

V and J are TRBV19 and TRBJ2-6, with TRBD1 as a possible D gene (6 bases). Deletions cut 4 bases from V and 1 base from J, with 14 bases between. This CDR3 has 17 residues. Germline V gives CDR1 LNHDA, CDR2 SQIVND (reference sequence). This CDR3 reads CASSKDSAGSGANVLTF. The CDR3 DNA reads TGTGCCAGTAGTAAGGACAGCGCAGGATCTGGGGCCAACGTCCTGACTTTC.

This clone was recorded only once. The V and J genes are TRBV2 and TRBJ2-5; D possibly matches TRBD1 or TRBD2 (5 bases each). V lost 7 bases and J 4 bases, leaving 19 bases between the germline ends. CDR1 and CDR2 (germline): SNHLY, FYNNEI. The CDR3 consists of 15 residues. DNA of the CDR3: TGTGCCAGCATCCCCCGGGGCGGTACCAGAGAGACCCAGTACTTC. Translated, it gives CASIPRGGTRETQYF.

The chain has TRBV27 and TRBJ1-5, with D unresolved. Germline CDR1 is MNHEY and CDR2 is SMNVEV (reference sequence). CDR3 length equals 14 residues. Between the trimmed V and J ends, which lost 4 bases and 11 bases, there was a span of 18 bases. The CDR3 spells CASSSYGEFEAQHF. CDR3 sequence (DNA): TGTGCCAGCAGTTCTTACGGTGAGTTCGAGGCCCAGCATTTT.